This T cell receptor (beta chain) was profiled in a study of regulatory T cells in long-lasting Graves disease. There are 16 residues in the CDR3. The V end was cut by 5 bases, the J end by 1 base, with 15 bases between. CDR1 is SGHVS, CDR2 FQNEAQ, per germline. This clonotype was detected many times. The antigen is undetermined. Building the TCR beta libraries relied on iRepertoire HTBI primers, and CDR3 regions underwent Arm-PCR. TCRdb re-analysed the multiplex PCR reads in MiXCR, keeping a single row per CDR3 protein. Here the sample spans around 400,000 distinct CDR3 sequences, 15% being singletons. The time point was: newly diagnosed GD, antithyroid drugs for less than 3 months. PBMC RNA was the source of the TCR library. Criteria from the American Thyroid Association guidelines were applied to diagnose Graves' disease. Xi'an, China, was home to the endocrinology department that provided patients.

Findings and caveats of the study: Favoring TRBV28, TRBJ1-2 and TRBJ2-5 was a feature seen in persistent disease.

These data were also reused for a study on T cells in Graves' hyperthyroidism and ophthalmopathy. According to that study: On the basis of clinical symptoms, serum thyroxine and TRAb, thyroid ultrasound and orbital computed tomography, diagnoses were made.

The V and J genes are TRBV7-8 and TRBJ1-5; D ambiguous. The sequence was obtained from a woman aged 40-49 years with Graves disease. Sample: peripheral blood mononuclear cells (PBMCs), taken at new diagnosis, from a patient treated with antithyroid drugs. The CDR3 region is CASSPTNAASNQPQHF. The CDR3 nucleotides are TGTGCCAGCAGCCCCACAAACGCAGCAAGCAATCAGCCCCAGCATTTT.